These 23 T cell receptor beta chains came from one sample sequenced in a study of blood T cell repertoires in COVID-19. Only in-frame clones appear in the TCRdb table, and some are missing; sequencing was by immunoSEQ multiplex PCR. The sample has about 130,000 clones, over 80% seen once. The sample taken for sequencing was peripheral blood. The receptors were gathered from a man over 45 with active COVID-19.

This chain links TRBV24-1 with TRBJ2-3, with D maybe TRBD2 (6 bases). V was clipped by 10 bases and J by 4 bases, with 14 bases between them. The CDR3 sequence is 13 residues long. Germline lookup yields CDR1 KGHDR and CDR2 SFDVKD. The CDR3 DNA is TGTGCCACGTCTAGGGGAGGCTCAGATACGCAGTATTTT. It encodes CATSRGGSDTQYF.

The chain carries TRBV5-5 and TRBJ1-6, with D perhaps TRBD1 (5 bases). Germline V gives CDR1 SGHKS, CDR2 YYEKEE (reference sequence). CDR3 length: 17 residues. V lost 5 bases and J 7 bases, leaving 22 bases between the germline ends. CDR3: CASRVSPGRVANSPLHF. Here the CDR3 DNA reads TGTGCCAGCAGGGTCTCACCCGGCAGGGTAGCAAATTCACCCCTCCACTTT. Using reference TRBV5-5 and TRBJ1-6 for the parts outside the CDR3, the full variable domain is DAGVTQSPTHLIKTRGQQVTLRCSPISGHKSVSWYQQVLGQGPQFIFQYYEKEERGRGNFPDRFSARQFPNYSSELNVNALLLGDSALYLCASRVSPGRVANSPLHFGNGTRLTVT.

This CDR3 reads CASRLAGSNSPLHF. DNA for the CDR3: TGTGCCAGCAGATTAGCAGGGTCCAATTCACCCCTCCACTTT. The chain has TRBV27 and TRBJ1-6, with D possibly TRBD1 on 5 matching bases. The length of the CDR3 is 14 residues. Germline-derived CDR1 and CDR2 are MNHEY and SMNVEV (reference sequence). Trimming took off 6 bases at V and 7 bases at J, with 13 bases between the two ends.

V gene TRBV2 combines with J gene TRBJ2-7; 14 nucleotides match TRBD2. The CDR3 spans 14 residues. The germline V gene has CDR1 SNHLY and CDR2 FYNNEI. The V and J ends lost 8 bases and 9 bases, in that order; junction bases with no gene match: 9. Written as DNA, the CDR3 is TGTGCCAGCGGAGCCCTGACTAGCGGGGGGGTGCAGTACTTC. The encoded protein is CASGALTSGGVQYF.

J is TRBJ2-1 and V is TRBV5-6; D remains ambiguous. Germline V gene sequence: CDR1 SGHDT, CDR2 YYEEEE. This CDR3 has 11 amino acids. The V gene lost 3 bases and the J gene lost 10 bases, with 8 bases spanning the gap. The CDR3 loop is CASSSYYEQFF. The CDR3 DNA sequence: TGTGCCAGCAGCTCCTACTACGAGCAGTTCTTC.

This chain connects TRBV4-2 to TRBJ1-4, with TRBD1 matching 7 bases. This CDR3 has 17 residues. V trimming: 0 bases; J trimming: 7 bases; junction bases outside the gene matches: 11. Germline values: CDR1 LGHNA, CDR2 YNFKEQ. The CDR3 DNA sequence: TGTGCCAGCAGCCAAGATGAAAAAGGGGGCCTACGTGAAAAACTGTTTTTT. Translation: CASSQDEKGGLREKLFF.

The J gene is TRBJ2-1, the V gene TRBV10-1, with TRBD1 as a possible D gene (5 bases). Trimming stripped 4 bases from V and 6 bases from J, with 10 bases between. The CDR3 sequence is 13 residues long. The germline CDR1 and CDR2 sequences are WNHNN and SYGVQD (reference sequence). The CDR3 coding sequence is TGCGCCAGCAGTGCAGCAGGGCGCAATGAGCAGTTCTTC. Its translation: CASSAAGRNEQFF.

V gene TRBV6-1 combines with J gene TRBJ2-7; a weak D match, TRBD2 (7 bases). The V gene lost 6 bases and the J gene lost 5 bases, with 14 bases spanning the gap. Germline values: CDR1 MNHNS, CDR2 SASEGT. This CDR3 has 13 residues. The CDR3 region has the DNA TGTGCCAGCAGGAGGGGGGGACCCCACGAGCAGTACTTC. Protein product: CASRRGGPHEQYF.

The chain combines TRBV12-5 with TRBJ2-5, with a weak D call TRBD1 (7 bases). V dropped 6 bases and J dropped 5 bases, with 16 bases sitting between them. From germline, CDR1 is LGHNT and CDR2 FRNRAP. The CDR3 length is 14 residues. The CDR3 reads CASGSSGGGETQYF. The CDR3 bases are TGTGCTAGTGGGAGTTCAGGGGGAGGTGAGACCCAGTACTTC.

The rearrangement joins TRBV19 to TRBJ1-2; the D gene is possibly TRBD1 (6 bases). CDR1 LNHDA and CDR2 SQIVND come from the germline V gene (reference sequence). V lost 3 bases to trimming and J lost 4 bases, with 15 bases between them. The CDR3 sequence is 15 residues long. The CDR3 loop is CASSIRTDSFYGYTF. The DNA of the CDR3 is TGTGCCAGTAGTATCCGGACGGACAGCTTCTATGGCTACACCTTC. Together with reference TRBV19 and TRBJ1-2, the CDR3 gives the full variable domain: DGGITQSPKYLFRKEGQNVTLSCEQNLNHDAMYWYRQDPGQGLRLIYYSQIVNDFQKGDIAEGYSVSREKKESFPLTVTSAQKNPTAFYLCASSIRTDSFYGYTFGSGTRLTVV.

V and J are TRBV5-8 and TRBJ2-3, with TRBD2 identical over 9 bases. This CDR3 has 17 residues. V shed 3 bases, J shed 1 base, and the junction held 9 bases outside the gene matches. Germline CDR1 is SGHTS and CDR2 is YDEGEE. CDR3 DNA sequence: TGTGCCAGCAGCTCCCCGTACTCTAGCGGGGGCACAGATACGCAGTATTTT. Residues: CASSSPYSSGGTDTQYF.

This clone has just a few counts. The J gene is TRBJ2-7, the V gene TRBV11-2, with 8 bases that match TRBD1. Germline V gene lookup returns CDR1 SGHAT and CDR2 FQNNGV. Trimming cost V 5 bases and J 6 bases; bases outside gene matches: 9. The CDR3 runs to 14 residues. CDR3: CASSQIFDRGEQYF. Here the CDR3 DNA reads TGTGCCAGCAGCCAAATATTCGACAGGGGCGAGCAGTACTTC.

The chain couples TRBV6-5 to TRBJ2-3, with 10 bases that match TRBD1. Per the germline V gene, CDR1 is MNHEY and CDR2 is SVGAGI. This CDR3 is 14 amino acids long. V lost 6 bases, J lost 5 bases, and 5 bases stayed unmatched. In DNA form, the CDR3 reads TGTGCCAGCAGAGAGACAGGGGGCAGAGATACGCAGTATTTT. Protein sequence: CASRETGGRDTQYF.

J is TRBJ1-2 and V is TRBV10-3, with a possible D match to TRBD1 (6 bases). V was pared by 5 bases and J by 4 bases, with 14 bases between. The CDR3 runs to 14 residues. The germline gives CDR1 ENHRY, CDR2 SYGVKD. The CDR3 DNA is TGTGCCATCAGTTCCAGGGGAGATGGCTATGGCTACACCTTC. As protein: CAISSRGDGYGYTF.

This chain links TRBV12-3 or TRBV12-4 with TRBJ1-2; tentative D call: TRBD1 (5 bases). V dropped 5 bases and J dropped 6 bases, with 10 bases sitting between them. This CDR3 has 12 amino acids. The CDR3 here is CASSKGEHGYTF. The CDR3, as DNA: TGTGCCAGCAGTAAAGGGGAACATGGCTACACCTTC.

The V and J genes are TRBV18 and TRBJ1-2; D may be TRBD1 (6 bases). Germline loops: CDR1 KGHSH, CDR2 LQKENI. The CDR3 is 14 residues long. V was cut by 3 bases and J by 5 bases, with 13 bases left in between. CDR3 amino acids: CASSPRRTEYGYTF. The CDR3 DNA follows: TGTGCCAGCTCACCGCGAAGGACAGAATATGGCTACACCTTC.

This chain uses TRBV12-3 or TRBV12-4 with TRBJ2-3, with D maybe TRBD2 (7 bases). The CDR3 has 13 residues. V lost 3 bases and J lost 9, with 13 bases in between. Here the CDR3 DNA reads TGTGCCAGCAGTTTGGAGACGGGGGGCACGCAGTATTTT. Translating it yields CASSLETGGTQYF.

This clone was seen only a few times. This rearrangement joins TRBV19 to TRBJ1-6; D possibly corresponds to TRBD1 (6 bases). Germline V gives CDR1 LNHDA, CDR2 SQIVND (reference sequence). V was pared by 6 bases and J by 7 bases, with 16 bases between. The CDR3 covers 15 residues. The DNA for the CDR3 is TGTGCCAGTAGGATTGGACAGTTGCTCAATTCACCCCTCCACTTT. Its protein is CASRIGQLLNSPLHF.

This clone was seen more than once but under ten times. V is TRBV7-2 and J is TRBJ2-7; a weak D match, TRBD2 (7 bases). This CDR3 has 16 amino acids. CDR1 and CDR2 (germline): SGHTA, FQGNSA. Between the trimmed V and J ends, which lost 0 bases and 5 bases, there was a span of 17 bases. CDR3 loop: CASSLASGGGQNEQYF. The CDR3 bases are TGTGCCAGCAGCTTAGCTTCGGGCGGGGGCCAAAACGAGCAGTACTTC.

This chain uses TRBV5-4 with TRBJ1-5; D possibly corresponds to TRBD1 (5 bases). This CDR3 comprises 14 residues. The germline CDR1 and CDR2 sequences are SGHNT and YYREEE (reference sequence). V gave up 4 bases and J gave up 5 bases, with 13 bases separating them. In nucleotides, the CDR3 is TGTGCCAGCAGCAATGGGGTAGGGGATCAGCCCCAGCATTTT. It translates to CASSNGVGDQPQHF.

The chain employs TRBV4-1 and TRBJ1-5; D gene uncertain. There are 13 residues in the CDR3. The V and J ends lost 0 bases and 6 bases respectively, with 6 bases between them. Germline CDR1 and CDR2: MGHRA and YSYEKL. CDR3 coding DNA: TGCGCCAGCAGCCAAGAGAGTGGTCAGCCCCAGCATTTT. This codes for CASSQESGQPQHF.

The genes are TRBV29-1 and TRBJ2-2, with D tentatively TRBD1 (5 bases). Germline V gene sequence: CDR1 SQVTM, CDR2 ANQGSEA. CDR3 length equals 13 residues. Trimming shortened V by 8 bases and J by 4 bases, and 14 bases separated the two germline ends. The CDR3 spells CSNSRARTGELFF. The CDR3, as DNA: TGCAGCAATTCCAGGGCGCGCACCGGGGAGCTGTTTTTT.

CDR3: CASSLGRPRTSGTQQFF. In nucleotides, the CDR3 is TGTGCCAGCAGCTTAGGGAGGCCACGGACTAGCGGGACCCAGCAGTTCTTC. The chain joins TRBV7-2 to TRBJ2-1, with 12 bases fitting TRBD2. The germline gives CDR1 SGHTA, CDR2 FQGNSA. With 1 base clipped from V and 11 bases from J, the junction kept 12 bases outside the gene matches. The CDR3 consists of 17 residues. The full variable domain, rest sourced from reference TRBV7-2 and TRBJ2-1, is GAGVSQSPSNKVTEKGKDVELRCDPISGHTALYWYRQSLGQGLEFLIYFQGNSAPDKSGLPSDRFSAERTGGSVSTLTIQRTQQEDSAVYLCASSLGRPRTSGTQQFFGPGTRLTVL.